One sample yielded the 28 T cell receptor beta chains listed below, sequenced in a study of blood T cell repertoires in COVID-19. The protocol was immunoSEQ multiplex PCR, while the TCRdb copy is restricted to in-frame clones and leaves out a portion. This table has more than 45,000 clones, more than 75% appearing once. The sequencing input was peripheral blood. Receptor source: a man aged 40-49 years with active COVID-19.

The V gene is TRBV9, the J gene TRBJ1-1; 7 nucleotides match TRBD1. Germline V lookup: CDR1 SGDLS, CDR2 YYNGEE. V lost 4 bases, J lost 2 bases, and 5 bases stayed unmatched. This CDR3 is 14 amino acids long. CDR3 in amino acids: CASSQGTANTEAFF. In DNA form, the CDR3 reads TGTGCCAGCAGCCAAGGGACAGCAAACACTGAAGCTTTCTTT.

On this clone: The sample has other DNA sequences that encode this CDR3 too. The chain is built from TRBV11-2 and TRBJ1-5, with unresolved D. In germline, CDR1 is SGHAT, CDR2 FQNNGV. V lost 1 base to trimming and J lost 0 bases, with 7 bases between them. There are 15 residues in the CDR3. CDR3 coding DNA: TGTGCCAGCAGCTTAGGAGGGATTAGCAATCAGCCCCAGCATTTT. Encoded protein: CASSLGGISNQPQHF.

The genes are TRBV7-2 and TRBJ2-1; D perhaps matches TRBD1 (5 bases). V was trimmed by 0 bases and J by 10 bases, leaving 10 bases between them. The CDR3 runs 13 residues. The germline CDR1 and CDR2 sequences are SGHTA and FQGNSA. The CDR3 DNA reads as TGTGCCAGCAGCTTAGCGAGGTACAGGGAGCAGTTCTTC. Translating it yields CASSLARYREQFF.

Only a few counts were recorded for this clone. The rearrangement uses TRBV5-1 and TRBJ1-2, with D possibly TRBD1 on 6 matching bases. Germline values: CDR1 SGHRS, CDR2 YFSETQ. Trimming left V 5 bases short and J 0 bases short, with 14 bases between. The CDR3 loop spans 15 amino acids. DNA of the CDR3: TGCGCCAGCAGGTTTCACCGGGACACTAACTATGGCTACACCTTC. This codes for CASRFHRDTNYGYTF.

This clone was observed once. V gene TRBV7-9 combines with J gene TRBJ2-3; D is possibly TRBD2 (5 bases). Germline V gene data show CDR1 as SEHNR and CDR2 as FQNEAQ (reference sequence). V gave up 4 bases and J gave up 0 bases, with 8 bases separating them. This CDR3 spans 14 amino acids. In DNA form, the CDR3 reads TGTGCCAGCAGCTCCCGAGGGAGCACAGATACGCAGTATTTT. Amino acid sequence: CASSSRGSTDTQYF.

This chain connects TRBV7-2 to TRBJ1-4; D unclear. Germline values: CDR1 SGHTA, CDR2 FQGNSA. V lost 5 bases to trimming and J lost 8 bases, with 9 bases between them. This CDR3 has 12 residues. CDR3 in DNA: TGTGCCAGCAGCCTATCGCGGGAAAAACTGTTTTTT. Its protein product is CASSLSREKLFF.

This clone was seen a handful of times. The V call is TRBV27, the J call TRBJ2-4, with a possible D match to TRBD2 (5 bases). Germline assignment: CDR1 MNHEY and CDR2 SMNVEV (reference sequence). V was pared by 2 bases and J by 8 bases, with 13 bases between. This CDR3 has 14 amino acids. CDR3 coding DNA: TGTGCCAGCAGTTTAACCTCCTCCGGGGACATTCAGTACTTC. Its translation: CASSLTSSGDIQYF.

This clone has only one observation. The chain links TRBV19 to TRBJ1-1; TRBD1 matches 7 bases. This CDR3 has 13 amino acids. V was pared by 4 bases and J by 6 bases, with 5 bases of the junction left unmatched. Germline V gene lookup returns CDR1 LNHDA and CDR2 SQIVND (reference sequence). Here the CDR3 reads CASSTGGSAEAFF. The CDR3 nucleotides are TGTGCCAGTAGTACAGGGGGAAGCGCTGAAGCTTTCTTT.

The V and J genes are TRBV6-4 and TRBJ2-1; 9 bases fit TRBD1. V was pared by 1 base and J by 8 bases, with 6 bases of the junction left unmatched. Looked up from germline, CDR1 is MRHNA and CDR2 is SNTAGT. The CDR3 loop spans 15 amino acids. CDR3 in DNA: TGTGCCAGCAGTGACTACGACAGGGGGTTAGATGAGCAGTTCTTC. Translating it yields CASSDYDRGLDEQFF.

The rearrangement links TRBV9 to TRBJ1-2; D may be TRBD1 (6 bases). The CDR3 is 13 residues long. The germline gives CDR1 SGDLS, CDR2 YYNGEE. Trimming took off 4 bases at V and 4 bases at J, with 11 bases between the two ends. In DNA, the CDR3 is TGTGCCAGCAGCCCAGCAGGGGTCTATGGCTACACCTTC. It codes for CASSPAGVYGYTF.

CDR3 amino acids: CASSLGQGEGANEKLFF. DNA of the CDR3: TGCGCCAGCAGCCTAGGACAGGGCGAAGGAGCTAATGAAAAACTGTTTTTT. The rearrangement uses TRBV5-1 and TRBJ1-4; TRBD1 aligns across 8 bases. Per germline, CDR1 SGHRS and CDR2 YFSETQ. This CDR3 is built from 17 residues. The V segment lost 4 bases and the J segment 3 bases; nucleotides outside the gene matches: 11.

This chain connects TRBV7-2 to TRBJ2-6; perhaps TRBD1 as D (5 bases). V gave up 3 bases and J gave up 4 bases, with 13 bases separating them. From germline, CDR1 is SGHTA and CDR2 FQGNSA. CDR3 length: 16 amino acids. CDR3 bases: TGTGCCAGCAGCTTGATAAGGGGTACCGGGGCCAACGTCCTGACTTTC. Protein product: CASSLIRGTGANVLTF.

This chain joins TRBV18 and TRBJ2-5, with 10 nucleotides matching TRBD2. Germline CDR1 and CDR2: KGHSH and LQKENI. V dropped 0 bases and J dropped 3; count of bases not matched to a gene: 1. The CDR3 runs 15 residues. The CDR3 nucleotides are TGTGCCAGCTCACCACCAGCGGGAGGGGAAGAGACCCAGTACTTC. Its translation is CASSPPAGGEETQYF.

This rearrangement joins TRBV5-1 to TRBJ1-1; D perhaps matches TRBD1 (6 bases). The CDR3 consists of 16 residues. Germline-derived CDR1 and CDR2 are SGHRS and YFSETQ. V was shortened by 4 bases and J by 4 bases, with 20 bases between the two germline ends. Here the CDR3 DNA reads TGCGCCAGCAGCCCTGGTGCAGGGGCAGGAGTCACTGAAGCTTTCTTT. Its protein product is CASSPGAGAGVTEAFF.

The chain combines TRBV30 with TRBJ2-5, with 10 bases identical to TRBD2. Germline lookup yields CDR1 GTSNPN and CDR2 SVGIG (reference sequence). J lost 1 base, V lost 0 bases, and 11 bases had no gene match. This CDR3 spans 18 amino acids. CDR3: CAWSVGAGGGGSQETQYF. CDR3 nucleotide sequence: TGTGCCTGGAGTGTAGGAGCGGGGGGGGGCGGAAGCCAAGAGACCCAGTACTTC.

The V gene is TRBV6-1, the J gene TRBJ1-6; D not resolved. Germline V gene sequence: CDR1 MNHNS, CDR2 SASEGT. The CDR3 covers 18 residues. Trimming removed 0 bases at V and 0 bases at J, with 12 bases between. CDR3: CASSEAPVPSSYNSPLHF. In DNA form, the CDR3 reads TGTGCCAGCAGTGAAGCGCCGGTGCCGAGCTCCTATAATTCACCCCTCCACTTT.

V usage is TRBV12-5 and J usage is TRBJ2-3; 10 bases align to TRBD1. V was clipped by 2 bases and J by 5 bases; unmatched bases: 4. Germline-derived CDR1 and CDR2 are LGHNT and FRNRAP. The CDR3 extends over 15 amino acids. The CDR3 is CASGLPRDRGDTQYF. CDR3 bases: TGTGCTAGTGGTTTGCCAAGGGACAGGGGAGATACGCAGTATTTT.

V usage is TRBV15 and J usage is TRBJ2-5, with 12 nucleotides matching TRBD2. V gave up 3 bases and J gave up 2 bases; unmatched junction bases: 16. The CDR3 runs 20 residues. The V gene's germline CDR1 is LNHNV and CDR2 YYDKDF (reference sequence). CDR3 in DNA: TGTGCCACCAGCAGTGGAATCCCCCTAGCGGGGGGGGATTTACAAGAGACCCAGTACTTC. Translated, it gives CATSSGIPLAGGDLQETQYF.

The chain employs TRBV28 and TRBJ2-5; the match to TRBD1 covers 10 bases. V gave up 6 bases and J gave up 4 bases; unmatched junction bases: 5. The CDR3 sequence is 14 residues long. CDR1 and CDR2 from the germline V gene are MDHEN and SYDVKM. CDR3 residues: CASSLRTGGETQYF. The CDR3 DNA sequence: TGTGCCAGCAGCCTGAGGACAGGGGGAGAGACCCAGTACTTC. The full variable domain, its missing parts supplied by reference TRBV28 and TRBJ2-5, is DVKVTQSSRYLVKRTGEKVFLECVQDMDHENMFWYRQDPGLGLRLIYFSYDVKMKEKGDIPEGYSVSREKKERFSLILESASTNQTSMYLCASSLRTGGETQYFGPGTRLLVL.

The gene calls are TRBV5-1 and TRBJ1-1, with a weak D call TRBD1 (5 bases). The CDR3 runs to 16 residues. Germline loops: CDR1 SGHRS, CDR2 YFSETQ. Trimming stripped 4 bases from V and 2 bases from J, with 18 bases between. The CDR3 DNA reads TGCGCCAGCAGCCCCGTTGGAGGGACGATTAACACTGAAGCTTTCTTT. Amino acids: CASSPVGGTINTEAFF.

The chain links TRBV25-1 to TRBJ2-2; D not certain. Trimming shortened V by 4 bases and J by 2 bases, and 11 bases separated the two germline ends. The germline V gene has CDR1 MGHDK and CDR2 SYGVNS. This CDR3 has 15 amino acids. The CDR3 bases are TGTGCCAGCAGTGCACGCATCAGAAACACCGGGGAGCTGTTTTTT. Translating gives CASSARIRNTGELFF.

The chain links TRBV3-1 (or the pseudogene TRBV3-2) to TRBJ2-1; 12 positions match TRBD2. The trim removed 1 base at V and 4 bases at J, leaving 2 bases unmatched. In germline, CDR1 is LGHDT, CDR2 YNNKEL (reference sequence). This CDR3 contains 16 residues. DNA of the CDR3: TGTGCCAGCAGCCAAGCCGGGACTAGCGGGTACAATGAGCAGTTCTTC. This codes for CASSQAGTSGYNEQFF.

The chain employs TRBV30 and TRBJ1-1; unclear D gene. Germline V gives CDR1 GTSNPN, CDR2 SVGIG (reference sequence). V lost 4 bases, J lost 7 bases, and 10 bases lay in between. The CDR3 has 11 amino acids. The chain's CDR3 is CAWIHRGEAFF. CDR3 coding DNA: TGTGCCTGGATCCACCGGGGTGAAGCTTTCTTT.

The CDR3 reads CATSGAGGNTGELFF. CDR3 in DNA: TGTGCCACCAGTGGGGCAGGGGGAAACACCGGGGAGCTGTTTTTT. This chain connects TRBV24-1 to TRBJ2-2; TRBD1 matches 7 bases. This CDR3 comprises 15 residues. Germline CDR1 KGHDR, CDR2 SFDVKD. The V segment lost 5 bases and the J segment 2 bases; nucleotides outside the gene matches: 4.

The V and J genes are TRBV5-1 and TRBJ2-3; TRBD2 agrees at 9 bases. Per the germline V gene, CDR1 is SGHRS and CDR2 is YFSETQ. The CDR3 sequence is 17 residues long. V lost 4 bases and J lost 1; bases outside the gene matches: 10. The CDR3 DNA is TGCGCCAGCAGCCATGGGACTAGCACAACGCGCACAGATACGCAGTATTTT. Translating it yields CASSHGTSTTRTDTQYF. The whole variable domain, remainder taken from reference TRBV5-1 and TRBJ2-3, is KAGVTQTPRYLIKTRGQQVTLSCSPISGHRSVSWYQQTPGQGLQFLFEYFSETQRNKGNFPGRFSGRQFSNSRSEMNVSTLELGDSALYLCASSHGTSTTRTDTQYFGPGTRLTVL.

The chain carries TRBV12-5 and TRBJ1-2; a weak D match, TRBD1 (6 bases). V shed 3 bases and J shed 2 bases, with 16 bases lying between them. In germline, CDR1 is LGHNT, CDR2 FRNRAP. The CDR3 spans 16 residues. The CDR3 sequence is CASGFSTNRVNYGYTF. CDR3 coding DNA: TGTGCTAGTGGTTTTTCCACCAACAGGGTCAACTATGGCTACACCTTC.

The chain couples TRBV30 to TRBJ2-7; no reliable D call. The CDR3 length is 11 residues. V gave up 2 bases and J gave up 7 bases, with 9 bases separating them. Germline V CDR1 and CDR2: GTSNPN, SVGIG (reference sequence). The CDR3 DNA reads TGTGCCTGGAGTAAAGCTGGTGAGCAGTACTTC. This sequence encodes CAWSKAGEQYF.

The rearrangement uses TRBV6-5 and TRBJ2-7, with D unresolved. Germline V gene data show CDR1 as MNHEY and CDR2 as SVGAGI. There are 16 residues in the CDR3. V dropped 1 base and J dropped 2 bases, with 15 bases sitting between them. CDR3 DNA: TGTGCCAGCAGTTACTTCCCGGGTACCCAACCCTACGAGCAGTACTTC. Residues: CASSYFPGTQPYEQYF.